What follows are 9 T cell receptor beta chains derived from one specimen sequenced in a study of T-cell memory formation after mild COVID-19. TCRdb recomputed calls from the 5' RACE reads with MiXCR, one row per CDR3 protein. This table holds fewer than 600,000 distinct CDR3 sequences, roughly 21% found once. Sequencing used PBMCs or a T cell subset sorted from them (not recorded which). These receptors originate from an adult woman who had mild COVID-19 (a few samples of this study predate the infection). Cell type and time point are not known.

The genes are TRBV19 and TRBJ1-6; 7 positions agree with TRBD1. The CDR3 runs 17 residues. After removal of 5 bases from V and 0 bases from J, the junction contained 7 bases not matched to a gene. CDR1 LNHDA and CDR2 SQIVND come from the germline V gene (reference sequence). The DNA of the CDR3 is TGTGCCAGTAGTCCCCGGACAGGTTTCTCCTATAATTCACCCCTCCACTTT. Amino acids: CASSPRTGFSYNSPLHF.

This clonotype was recorded a few times. J is TRBJ2-7 and V is TRBV4-1; possible D gene TRBD2, 5 bases. CDR3 length: 13 amino acids. From germline, CDR1 is MGHRA and CDR2 YSYEKL. V was clipped by 1 base and J by 3 bases, with 7 bases between them. The CDR3 here is CASSQGRDYEQYF. Here the CDR3 DNA reads TGCGCCAGCAGCCAAGGACGGGACTACGAGCAGTACTTC.

This clonotype was counted between two and nine times. The V gene is TRBV18, the J gene TRBJ2-7, with D perhaps given as TRBD1 or TRBD2 (5 bases each). This CDR3 is 14 amino acids long. V was shortened by 1 base and J by 1 base, with 8 bases between the two germline ends. CDR1 and CDR2 from the germline V gene are KGHSH and LQKENI. The CDR3 sequence is CASSPRDLSYEQYF. Here the CDR3 DNA reads TGTGCCAGCTCACCACGGGACCTATCCTACGAGCAGTACTTC.

The chain joins TRBV24-1 to TRBJ2-1; unclear D gene. This CDR3 contains 14 residues. Per germline, CDR1 KGHDR and CDR2 SFDVKD. Trimming took off 2 bases at V and 3 bases at J, with 7 bases between the two ends. This CDR3 reads CATSDYRDYNEQFF. The CDR3 nucleotides are TGTGCCACCAGTGATTACAGAGACTACAATGAGCAGTTCTTC.

This clonotype was picked up many times. A read error may account for a junction end that differs from germline. The chain combines TRBV5-1 with TRBJ2-5; a possible D gene is TRBD2 (5 bases). From germline, CDR1 is SGHRS and CDR2 YFSETQ. The CDR3 has 13 residues. CDR3 DNA sequence: TGTGCTAGCAGCTTAGTACTGGGGGAGACCCAGTACTTC. Its protein is CASSLVLGETQYF.

The CDR3 DNA reads TGTGCCAGCTCACCGAATTCCGGGTTTTCGAACACTGAAGCTTTCTTT. Amino acid sequence: CASSPNSGFSNTEAFF. The V call is TRBV18, the J call TRBJ1-1, with unresolved D. V lost 3 bases to trimming and J lost 1 base, with 15 bases between them. Germline assignment: CDR1 KGHSH and CDR2 LQKENI. This CDR3 region has 16 residues.

This clonotype came up a few times. The gene calls are TRBV12-3 or TRBV12-4 and TRBJ2-3; D is perhaps TRBD1 (5 bases). Trimming left V 7 bases short and J 2 bases short, with 16 bases between. The CDR3 contains 15 residues. The chain's CDR3 is CASMLTQGNTDTQYF. CDR3 in DNA: TGTGCCAGCATGCTGACTCAGGGAAACACAGATACGCAGTATTTT.

This clonotype was found a few times. The chain links TRBV19 to TRBJ2-7, with no clear D. Trimming removed 7 bases from V and 3 bases from J, with 7 bases in between. CDR1 and CDR2 (germline): LNHDA, SQIVND (reference sequence). The CDR3 consists of 11 residues. The CDR3 nucleotides are TGTGCCAGTATATGTGACTACGAGCAGTACTTC. Translating gives CASICDYEQYF.

This clonotype was picked up a small number of times. The CDR3 protein is CASSYISLADEQYF. CDR3 DNA: TGTGCCAGCAGTTATATCTCCCTAGCTGACGAGCAGTACTTC. This chain links TRBV6-5 with TRBJ2-7; maybe TRBD2 (5 bases). This CDR3 region has 14 residues. The V gene lost 3 bases and the J gene lost 5 bases, with 14 bases spanning the gap. Germline-derived CDR1 and CDR2 are MNHEY and SVGAGI.